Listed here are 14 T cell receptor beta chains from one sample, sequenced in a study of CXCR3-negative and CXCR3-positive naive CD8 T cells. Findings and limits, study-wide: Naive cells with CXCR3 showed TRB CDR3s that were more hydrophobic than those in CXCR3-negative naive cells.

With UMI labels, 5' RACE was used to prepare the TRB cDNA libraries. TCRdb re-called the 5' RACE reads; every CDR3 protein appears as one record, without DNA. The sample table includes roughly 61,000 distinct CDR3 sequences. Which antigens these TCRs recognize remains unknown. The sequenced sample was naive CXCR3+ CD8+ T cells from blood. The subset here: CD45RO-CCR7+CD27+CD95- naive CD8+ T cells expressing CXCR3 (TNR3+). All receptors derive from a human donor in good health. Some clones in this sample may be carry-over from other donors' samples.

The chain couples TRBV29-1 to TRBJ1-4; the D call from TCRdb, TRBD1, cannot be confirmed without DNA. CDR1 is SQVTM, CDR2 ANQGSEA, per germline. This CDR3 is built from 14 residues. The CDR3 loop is CSVAQGNSNEKLFF.

CDR3 loop: CASTLRGPSDEQYF. The chain combines TRBV27 with TRBJ2-7; TCRdb indicates TRBD2, and absent DNA this call remains unverified. Germline values: CDR1 MNHEY, CDR2 SMNVEV (reference sequence). The CDR3 loop spans 14 amino acids.

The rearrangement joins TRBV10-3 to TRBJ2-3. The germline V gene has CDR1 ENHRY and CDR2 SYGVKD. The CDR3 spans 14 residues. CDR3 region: CAISHGLDTDTQYF.

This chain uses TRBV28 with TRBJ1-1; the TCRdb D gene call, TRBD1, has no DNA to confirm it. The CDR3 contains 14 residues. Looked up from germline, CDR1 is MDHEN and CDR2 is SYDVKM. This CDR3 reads CASSPRVGNTEAFF.

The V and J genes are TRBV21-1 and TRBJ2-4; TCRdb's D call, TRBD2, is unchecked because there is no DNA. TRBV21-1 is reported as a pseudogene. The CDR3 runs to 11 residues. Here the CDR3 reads CASIGLSIQYF.

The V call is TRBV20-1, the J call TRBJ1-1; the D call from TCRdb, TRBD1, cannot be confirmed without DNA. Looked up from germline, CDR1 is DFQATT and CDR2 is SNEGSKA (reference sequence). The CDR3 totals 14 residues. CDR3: CSARDRDRFTEAFF.

The CDR3 here is CSYWDTNYEQYF. This chain connects TRBV29-1 to TRBJ2-7; the TRBD1 assignment by TCRdb is unverifiable without DNA. The CDR3 consists of 12 residues. From germline, CDR1 is SQVTM and CDR2 ANQGSEA.

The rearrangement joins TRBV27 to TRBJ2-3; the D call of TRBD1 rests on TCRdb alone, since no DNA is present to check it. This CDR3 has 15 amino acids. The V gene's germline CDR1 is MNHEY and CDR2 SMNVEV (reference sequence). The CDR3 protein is CASSLTGTGTDTQYF.

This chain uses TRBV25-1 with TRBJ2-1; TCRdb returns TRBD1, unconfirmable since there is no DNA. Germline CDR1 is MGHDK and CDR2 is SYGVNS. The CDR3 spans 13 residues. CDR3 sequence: CASTPGHNFEQFF.

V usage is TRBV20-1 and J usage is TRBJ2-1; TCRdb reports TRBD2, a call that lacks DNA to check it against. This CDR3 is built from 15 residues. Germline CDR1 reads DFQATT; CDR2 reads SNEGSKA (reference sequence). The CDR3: CSARSAGGPLNEQFF.

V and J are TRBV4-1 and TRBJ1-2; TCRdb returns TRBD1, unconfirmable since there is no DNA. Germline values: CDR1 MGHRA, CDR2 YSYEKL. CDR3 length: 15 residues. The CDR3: CASSQGRGASYGYTF.

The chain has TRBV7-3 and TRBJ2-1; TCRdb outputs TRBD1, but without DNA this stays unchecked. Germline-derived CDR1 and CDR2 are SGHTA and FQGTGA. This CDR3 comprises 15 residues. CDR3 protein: CASSLTGDSRGEQFF.

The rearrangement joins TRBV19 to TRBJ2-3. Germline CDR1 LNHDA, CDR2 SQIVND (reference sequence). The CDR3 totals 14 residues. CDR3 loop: CASSITNSPDTQYF.

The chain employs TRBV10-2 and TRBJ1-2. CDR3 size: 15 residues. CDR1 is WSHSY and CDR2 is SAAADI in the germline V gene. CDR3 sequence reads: CASSEGLGGNYGYTF.